This T cell receptor (beta chain) was documented in a study of cytomegalovirus exposure and HLA in healthy donors. In the PCR, 60 Vbeta and 13 Jbeta primers were used. The table came from immunoSEQ multiplex PCR; TCRdb's copy has only in-frame clones and leaves some out. This repertoire includes around 100,000 clones. The sample consisted of PBMCs. This sequence was found in a middle-aged man in good health and CMV-seronegative.

The CDR3 bases are TGTGCCAGCAGTTATGGGCAGGTTTACAATGAGCAGTTCTTC. This encodes CASSYGQVYNEQFF. The V and J genes are TRBV6-6 and TRBJ2-1; D is unclear. The ends were cut back, 3 bases at V and 4 bases at J, with 10 bases in the middle. This CDR3 region has 14 residues. Germline V gene lookup returns CDR1 MNHNY and CDR2 SVGAGI (reference sequence).